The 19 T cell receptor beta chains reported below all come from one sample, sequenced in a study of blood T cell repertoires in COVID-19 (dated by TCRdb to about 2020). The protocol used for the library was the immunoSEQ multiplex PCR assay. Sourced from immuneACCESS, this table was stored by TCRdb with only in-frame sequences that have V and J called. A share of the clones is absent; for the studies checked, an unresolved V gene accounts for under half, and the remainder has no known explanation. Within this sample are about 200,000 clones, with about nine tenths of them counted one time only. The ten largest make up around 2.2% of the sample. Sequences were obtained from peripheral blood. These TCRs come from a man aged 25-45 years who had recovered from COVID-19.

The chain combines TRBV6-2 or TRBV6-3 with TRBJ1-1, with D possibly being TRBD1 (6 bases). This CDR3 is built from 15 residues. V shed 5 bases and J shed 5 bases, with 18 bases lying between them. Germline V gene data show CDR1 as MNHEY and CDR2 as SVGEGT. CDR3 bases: TGTGCCAGCAGTCTTCCAGGGGTACGCCGGACTGAAGCTTTCTTT. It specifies CASSLPGVRRTEAFF.

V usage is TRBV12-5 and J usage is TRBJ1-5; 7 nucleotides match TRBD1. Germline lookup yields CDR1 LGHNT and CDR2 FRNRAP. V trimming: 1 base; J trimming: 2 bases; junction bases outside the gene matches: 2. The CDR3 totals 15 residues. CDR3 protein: CASGLAQGGNQPQHF. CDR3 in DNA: TGTGCTAGTGGTTTGGCCCAGGGGGGCAATCAGCCCCAGCATTTT.

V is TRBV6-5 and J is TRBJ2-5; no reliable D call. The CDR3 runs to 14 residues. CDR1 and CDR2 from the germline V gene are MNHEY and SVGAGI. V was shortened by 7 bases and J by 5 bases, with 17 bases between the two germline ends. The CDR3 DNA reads TGTGCCAGCAAAATTTCCTCGGTCGGGGAGACCCAGTACTTC. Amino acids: CASKISSVGETQYF.

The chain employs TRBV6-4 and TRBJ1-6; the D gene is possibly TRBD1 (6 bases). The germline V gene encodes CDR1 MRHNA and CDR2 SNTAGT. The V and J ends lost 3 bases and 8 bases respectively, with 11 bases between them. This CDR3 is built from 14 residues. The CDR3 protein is CASSEQGSDSPLHF. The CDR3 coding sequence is TGTGCCAGCAGTGAACAGGGATCCGATTCACCCCTCCACTTT.

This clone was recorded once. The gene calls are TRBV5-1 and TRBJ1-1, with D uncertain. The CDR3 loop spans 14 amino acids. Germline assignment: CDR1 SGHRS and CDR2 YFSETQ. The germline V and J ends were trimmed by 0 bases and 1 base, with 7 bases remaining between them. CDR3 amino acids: CASSLDGRNTEAFF. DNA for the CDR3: TGCGCCAGCAGCTTGGATGGGAGGAACACTGAAGCTTTCTTT.

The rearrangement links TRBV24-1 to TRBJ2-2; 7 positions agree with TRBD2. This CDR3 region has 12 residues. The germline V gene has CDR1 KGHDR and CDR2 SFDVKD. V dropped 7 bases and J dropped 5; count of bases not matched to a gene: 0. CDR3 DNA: TGTGCCACCAGGGGGGGGACCGGGGAGCTGTTTTTT. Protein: CATRGGTGELFF.

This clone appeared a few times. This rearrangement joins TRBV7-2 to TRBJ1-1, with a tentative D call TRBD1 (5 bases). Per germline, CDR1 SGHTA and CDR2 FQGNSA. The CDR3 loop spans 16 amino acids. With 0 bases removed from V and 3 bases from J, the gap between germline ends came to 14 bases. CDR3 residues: CASSLALWARDTEAFF. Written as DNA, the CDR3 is TGTGCCAGCAGCTTAGCGCTGTGGGCCAGGGACACTGAAGCTTTCTTT.

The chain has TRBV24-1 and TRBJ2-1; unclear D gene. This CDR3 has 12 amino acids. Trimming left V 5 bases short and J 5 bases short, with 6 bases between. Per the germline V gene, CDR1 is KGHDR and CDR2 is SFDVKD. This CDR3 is CATSARDNEQFF. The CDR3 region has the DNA TGTGCCACCAGTGCAAGAGACAATGAGCAGTTCTTC.

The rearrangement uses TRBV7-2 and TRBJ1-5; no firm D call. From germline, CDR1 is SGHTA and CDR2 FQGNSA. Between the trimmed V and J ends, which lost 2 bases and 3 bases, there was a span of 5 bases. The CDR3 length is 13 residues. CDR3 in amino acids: CASSLHVNQPQHF. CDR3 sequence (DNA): TGTGCCAGCAGCTTACATGTCAATCAGCCCCAGCATTTT.

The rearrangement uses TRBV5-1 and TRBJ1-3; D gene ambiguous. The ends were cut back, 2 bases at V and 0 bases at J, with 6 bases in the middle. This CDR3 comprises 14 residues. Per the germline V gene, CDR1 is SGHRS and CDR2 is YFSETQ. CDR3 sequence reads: CASSFGASGNTIYF. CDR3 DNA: TGCGCCAGCAGCTTTGGAGCCTCTGGAAACACCATATATTTT. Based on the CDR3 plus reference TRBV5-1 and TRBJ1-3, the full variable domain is KAGVTQTPRYLIKTRGQQVTLSCSPISGHRSVSWYQQTPGQGLQFLFEYFSETQRNKGNFPGRFSGRQFSNSRSEMNVSTLELGDSALYLCASSFGASGNTIYFGEGSWLTVV.

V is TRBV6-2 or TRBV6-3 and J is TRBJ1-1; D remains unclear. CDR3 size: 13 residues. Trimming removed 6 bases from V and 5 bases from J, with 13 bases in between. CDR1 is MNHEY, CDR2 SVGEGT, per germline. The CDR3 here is CASSLGGLTEAFF. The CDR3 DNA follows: TGTGCCAGCAGCCTGGGAGGGCTTACTGAAGCTTTCTTT.

CDR3 sequence (DNA): TGTGCCAGCGGATCGGGGTTTGAGGAGACCCAGTACTTC. Amino acid sequence: CASGSGFEETQYF. The chain recombines TRBV5-4 with TRBJ2-5; tentative D call: TRBD2 (5 bases). Trimming removed 7 bases from V and 5 bases from J, with 15 bases in between. CDR3 size: 13 residues. The germline gives CDR1 SGHNT, CDR2 YYREEE (reference sequence). Full variable domain (remainder filled in from reference TRBV5-4 and TRBJ2-5): ETGVTQSPTHLIKTRGQQVTLRCSSQSGHNTVSWYQQALGQGPQFIFQYYREEENGRGNFPPRFSGLQFPNYSSELNVNALELDDSALYLCASGSGFEETQYFGPGTRLLVL.

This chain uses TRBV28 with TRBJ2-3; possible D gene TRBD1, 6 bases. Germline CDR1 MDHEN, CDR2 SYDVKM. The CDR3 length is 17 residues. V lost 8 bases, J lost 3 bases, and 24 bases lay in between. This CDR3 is CASPPPWGRGYTDTQYF. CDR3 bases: TGTGCCAGCCCCCCACCGTGGGGCAGGGGATATACAGATACGCAGTATTTT. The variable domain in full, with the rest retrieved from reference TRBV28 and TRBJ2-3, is DVKVTQSSRYLVKRTGEKVFLECVQDMDHENMFWYRQDPGLGLRLIYFSYDVKMKEKGDIPEGYSVSREKKERFSLILESASTNQTSMYLCASPPPWGRGYTDTQYFGPGTRLTVL.

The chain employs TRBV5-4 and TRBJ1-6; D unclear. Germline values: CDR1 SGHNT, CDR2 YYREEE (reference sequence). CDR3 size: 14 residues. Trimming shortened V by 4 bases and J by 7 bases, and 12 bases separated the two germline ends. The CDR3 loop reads CASSPRERNSPLHF. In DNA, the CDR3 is TGTGCCAGCAGCCCCCGTGAGCGGAATTCACCCCTCCACTTT.

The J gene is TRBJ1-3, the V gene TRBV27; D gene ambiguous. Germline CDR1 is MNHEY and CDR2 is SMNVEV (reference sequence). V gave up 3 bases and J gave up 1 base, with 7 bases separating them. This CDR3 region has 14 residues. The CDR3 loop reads CASSLSWSGNTIYF. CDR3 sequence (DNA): TGTGCCAGCAGTTTGAGTTGGTCTGGAAACACCATATATTTT.

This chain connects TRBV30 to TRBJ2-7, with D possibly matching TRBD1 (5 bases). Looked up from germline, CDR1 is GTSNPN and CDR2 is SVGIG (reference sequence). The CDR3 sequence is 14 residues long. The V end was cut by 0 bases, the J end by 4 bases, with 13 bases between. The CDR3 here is CAWSVWAGSYEQYF. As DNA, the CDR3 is TGTGCCTGGAGTGTTTGGGCAGGGTCGTACGAGCAGTACTTC.

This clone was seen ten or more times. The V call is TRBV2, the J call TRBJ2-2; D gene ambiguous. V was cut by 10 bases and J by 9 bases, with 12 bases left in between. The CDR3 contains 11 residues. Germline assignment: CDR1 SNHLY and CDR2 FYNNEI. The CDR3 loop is CATSFSRELFF. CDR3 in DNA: TGTGCCACCTCCTTTAGCCGGGAGCTGTTTTTT.

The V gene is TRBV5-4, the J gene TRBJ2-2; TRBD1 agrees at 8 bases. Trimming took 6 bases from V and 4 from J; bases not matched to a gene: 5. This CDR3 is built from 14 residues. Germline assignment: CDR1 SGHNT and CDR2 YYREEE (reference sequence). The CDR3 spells CASTDRGPTGELFF. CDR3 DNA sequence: TGTGCCAGCACCGACAGGGGCCCCACCGGGGAGCTGTTTTTT.

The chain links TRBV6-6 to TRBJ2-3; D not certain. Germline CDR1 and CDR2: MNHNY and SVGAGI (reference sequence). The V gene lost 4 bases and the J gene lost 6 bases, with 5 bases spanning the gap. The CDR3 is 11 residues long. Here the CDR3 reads CASSSRDTQYF. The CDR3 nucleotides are TGTGCCAGCAGTTCCCGGGATACGCAGTATTTT.